Listed below are T cell receptor beta chains from one sample, sequenced in a study of blood T cell repertoires in COVID-19. TCRdb's table, derived via immunoSEQ multiplex PCR, lists solely in-frame clones and lacks some. The table has roughly 200,000 clones, around 86% seen once; the top ten hold over 4.5%. Sequenced: peripheral blood. These receptors all come from a man at least 80 years old with acute or convalescent COVID-19. The CDR3 runs from the conserved cysteine through the conserved F or W. The order of the fields is clone size, J gene, V gene, D gene, CDR3 protein, CDR3 DNA. The D gene is left open where the match is weak. Clone size is not always given. Where it is, it says once, few, many or a class for expanded clones.

>few|TRBJ2-7|TRBV27|NA
CASSRPFTGTYEQYF
TGTGCCAGCAGCCGACCTTTCACGGGAACCTACGAGCAGTACTTC
>NA|TRBJ1-1|TRBV27|NA
CASMDGGSEAFF
TGTGCCAGCATGGATGGCGGCTCTGAAGCTTTCTTT
>NA|TRBJ2-2|TRBV28|NA
CASSSRLPGELFF
TGTGCCAGCAGTTCGAGACTTCCCGGGGAGCTGTTTTTT
>NA|TRBJ2-6|TRBV5-5|NA
CASSLSGSGANVLTF
TGTGCCAGCAGCTTATCAGGCTCTGGGGCCAACGTCCTGACTTTC
>NA|TRBJ1-5|TRBV27|NA
CASSLTGTSNQPQHF
TGTGCCAGCAGTTTAACAGGGACTAGCAATCAGCCCCAGCATTTT
>NA|TRBJ1-6|TRBV3-1/TRBV3-2|NA
CASSPFNSPLHF
TGTGCCAGCAGCCCTTTTAATTCACCCCTCCACTTT
>NA|TRBJ2-2|TRBV6-5|TRBD2
CASRSREREEGELFF
TGTGCCAGCAGATCCAGGGAGCGGGAGGAGGGGGAGCTGTTTTTT
>NA|TRBJ2-3|TRBV4-1|NA
CASSQVSEAGSTDTQYF
TGCGCCAGCAGCCAAGTATCTGAGGCGGGTAGCACAGATACGCAGTATTTT
>NA|TRBJ2-2|TRBV29-1|NA
CSTRVAGELFF
TGCAGCACCAGGGTGGCCGGGGAGCTGTTTTTT
>NA|TRBJ1-1|TRBV19|NA
CATEGEGVGEAFF
TGTGCCACCGAAGGGGAGGGGGTCGGTGAAGCTTTCTTT
>NA|TRBJ2-1|TRBV18|NA
CASSPMGGPGFSEQFF
TGTGCCAGCTCACCGATGGGGGGGCCAGGGTTTTCTGAGCAGTTCTTC
>NA|TRBJ2-1|TRBV30|TRBD2
CAWSASLADSYNEQFF
TGTGCCTGGAGTGCAAGTCTAGCGGACTCCTACAATGAGCAGTTCTTC
>NA|TRBJ2-1|TRBV5-4|TRBD2
CASSPGTSGFYNEQFF
TGTGCCAGCAGCCCCGGGACTAGCGGTTTCTACAATGAGCAGTTCTTC
>NA|TRBJ2-1|TRBV7-3|NA
CASSLIGGSYNEQFF
TGTGCCAGCAGCTTAATAGGGGGATCCTACAATGAGCAGTTCTTC
>NA|TRBJ2-3|TRBV30|NA
CAWSKGRGQTDTQYF
TGTGCCTGGAGTAAAGGCAGGGGACAAACAGATACGCAGTATTTT
>once|TRBJ1-5|TRBV27|NA
CASSPMLGVKPQHF
TGTGCCAGCAGTCCCATGCTCGGGGTAAAGCCCCAGCATTTT
>NA|TRBJ2-7|TRBV4-1|TRBD1
CASSQASERTGNPYEQYF
TGCGCCAGCAGCCAAGCCTCTGAAAGGACAGGGAATCCCTACGAGCAGTACTTC
>NA|TRBJ2-7|TRBV28|TRBD2
CASSPGLAGGAYEQYF
TGTGCCAGCAGCCCCGGACTAGCGGGAGGAGCCTACGAGCAGTACTTC
>NA|TRBJ2-7|TRBV28|TRBD1
CASSLPWTGGYEQYF
TGTGCCAGCAGTTTACCTTGGACAGGGGGTTACGAGCAGTACTTC
>NA|TRBJ1-3|TRBV6-5|NA
CASRISGVSGNTIYF
TGTGCCAGCAGGATCTCAGGTGTCTCTGGAAACACCATATATTTT
>NA|TRBJ2-1|TRBV5-1|TRBD1
CASSMVGQTYNEQFF
TGCGCCAGCAGCATGGTGGGACAGACCTACAATGAGCAGTTCTTC
>many|TRBJ2-1|TRBV2|TRBD2
CASSAKTSGSGNEQFF
TGTGCCAGCAGTGCCAAGACTAGCGGGAGTGGTAATGAGCAGTTCTTC
>NA|TRBJ1-5|TRBV7-9|TRBD1
CASSLGGQGAAQPQHF
TGTGCCAGCAGCTTAGGGGGACAGGGGGCAGCTCAGCCCCAGCATTTT
>NA|TRBJ2-2|TRBV15|NA
CATSRDRRVNTGELFF
TGTGCCACCAGCAGAGATCGACGGGTGAACACCGGGGAGCTGTTTTTT
>NA|TRBJ2-7|TRBV5-6|TRBD2
CASTMAGVLPYEQYF
TGTGCCAGCACCATGGCGGGGGTCCTTCCCTACGAGCAGTACTTC
>NA|TRBJ2-3|TRBV13|TRBD2
CASSLRTSGALRDTQYF
TGTGCCAGCAGCTTAAGGACTAGCGGGGCGCTTAGAGATACGCAGTATTTT
>NA|TRBJ2-7|TRBV6-6|TRBD2
CASSYLAGGMDEQYF
TGTGCCAGCAGTTACTTGGCGGGAGGAATGGACGAGCAGTACTTC
>NA|TRBJ1-5|TRBV11-3|NA
CASSMGHNQPQHF
TGTGCCAGCAGCATGGGGCACAATCAGCCCCAGCATTTT
>NA|TRBJ2-3|TRBV5-8|TRBD2
CASSIRGGRRTDTQYF
TGTGCCAGCAGCATACGTGGCGGGAGACGCACGGATACGCAGTATTTT
>NA|TRBJ1-6|TRBV4-2|NA
CASTQADSPLHF
TGTGCCAGCACCCAAGCTGATTCACCCCTCCACTTT
>NA|TRBJ2-1|TRBV6-1|TRBD1
CASSERGQGAYNEQFF
TGTGCCAGCAGTGAGAGGGGACAGGGGGCCTACAATGAGCAGTTCTTC
>once|TRBJ2-3|TRBV9|TRBD2
CASSVVAPLLAGGTDTQYF
TGTGCCAGCAGCGTAGTTGCCCCCCTTCTAGCGGGCGGGACAGATACGCAGTATTTT
>NA|TRBJ2-1|TRBV6-2/TRBV6-3|TRBD2
CASSYAGGPREQFF
TGTGCCAGCAGTTATGCGGGAGGGCCTAGGGAGCAGTTCTTC
>NA|TRBJ1-4|TRBV7-9|NA
CASTRHPVLEKLFF
TGTGCCAGCACCCGACACCCGGTTCTTGAAAAACTGTTTTTT
>NA|TRBJ2-3|TRBV7-2|NA
CASSLRASDTDTQYF
TGTGCCAGCAGCTTAAGGGCTAGCGACACAGATACGCAGTATTTT
>NA|TRBJ2-2|TRBV6-5|NA
CASKGVYLDGELFF
TGTGCCAGCAAAGGGGTTTATCTCGACGGGGAGCTGTTTTTT
>once|TRBJ2-5|TRBV5-1|NA
CASQRTVQETQYF
TGCGCCAGTCAAAGGACAGTCCAAGAGACCCAGTACTTC
>once|TRBJ2-1|TRBV4-3|TRBD2
CASSQGLAGAGNNEQFF
TGCGCCAGCAGCCAAGGACTAGCGGGAGCAGGGAACAATGAGCAGTTCTTC
>once|TRBJ1-5|TRBV11-2|TRBD1
CASSPTGYSNQPQHF
TGTGCCAGCAGCCCGACAGGGTACAGCAATCAGCCCCAGCATTTT
>NA|TRBJ2-3|TRBV24-1|NA
CATSDWGDSLTDTQYF
TGTGCCACCAGTGATTGGGGGGACAGTCTTACAGATACGCAGTATTTT
>once|TRBJ2-1|TRBV29-1|TRBD1
CSVASRGRYNEQFF
TGCAGCGTAGCGTCAAGGGGGCGATACAATGAGCAGTTCTTC
>NA|TRBJ2-7|TRBV5-1|NA
CASSVGTSYEQYF
TGCGCCAGCAGCGTAGGGACATCCTACGAGCAGTACTTC
>NA|TRBJ1-5|TRBV19|TRBD1
CASSQGGGNQPQHF
TGTGCCAGTAGTCAGGGGGGAGGCAATCAGCCCCAGCATTTT
>NA|TRBJ2-7|TRBV12-2|NA
CASRFIPSGRFSYEQYF
TGTGCAAGTCGCTTCATCCCCAGCGGGAGGTTCTCCTACGAGCAGTACTTC
>NA|TRBJ2-7|TRBV7-9|TRBD1
CASSLEGQGDF
TGTGCCAGCAGCTTGGAGGGACAGGGGGACTTC
>NA|TRBJ2-2|TRBV5-4|NA
CASSLDFYTGELFF
TGTGCCAGCAGCTTGGACTTCTACACCGGGGAGCTGTTTTTT